Shown below are 5 T cell receptor beta chains from a single sample sequenced in a study of TIL therapy for anti-PD-1-resistant metastatic lung cancer. The libraries were made with immunoSEQ v3. Clones were sequenced by immunoSEQ multiplex PCR, and TCRdb holds only the in-frame ones, with some missing. The table has about 60,000 clones, over 75% seen once. Specified time point: pre-treatment sample, taken before nivolumab and TIL therapy. The source material was blood, sampled at baseline. These receptors all stem from a person between 25 and 79 years old with non-small cell lung cancer.

V and J are TRBV28 and TRBJ1-1, with D hard to call. Trimming removed 4 bases at V and 2 bases at J, with 5 bases between. From germline, CDR1 is MDHEN and CDR2 SYDVKM. This CDR3 has 12 amino acids. The CDR3: CASSYRNTEAFF. The DNA for the CDR3 is TGTGCCAGCAGTTATAGAAACACTGAAGCTTTCTTT. Full variable domain (remainder filled in from reference TRBV28 and TRBJ1-1): DVKVTQSSRYLVKRTGEKVFLECVQDMDHENMFWYRQDPGLGLRLIYFSYDVKMKEKGDIPEGYSVSREKKERFSLILESASTNQTSMYLCASSYRNTEAFFGQGTRLTVV.

The rearrangement uses TRBV28 and TRBJ2-7; D not certain. Deletions cut 2 bases from V and 0 bases from J, with 8 bases between. CDR1 and CDR2 (germline): MDHEN, SYDVKM. The CDR3 has 14 amino acids. The CDR3 region is CASSLKVSSYEQYF. The CDR3 bases are TGTGCCAGCAGTTTAAAAGTTAGCTCCTACGAGCAGTACTTC. Together with reference TRBV28 and TRBJ2-7, the CDR3 gives the full variable domain: DVKVTQSSRYLVKRTGEKVFLECVQDMDHENMFWYRQDPGLGLRLIYFSYDVKMKEKGDIPEGYSVSREKKERFSLILESASTNQTSMYLCASSLKVSSYEQYFGPGTRLTVT.

V usage is TRBV6-5 and J usage is TRBJ1-5; a possible D gene is TRBD1 (6 bases). This CDR3 region has 15 residues. V shed 5 bases and J shed 1 base, with 12 bases lying between them. CDR1 is MNHEY and CDR2 is SVGAGI in the germline V gene. CDR3 bases: TGTGCCAGCAGTCCACAGGGTCGGAGCAATCAGCCCCAGCATTTT. Its protein is CASSPQGRSNQPQHF.

The gene calls are TRBV27 and TRBJ1-2; 7 bases map to TRBD1. The length of the CDR3 is 15 residues. V shed 3 bases and J 3 bases; nucleotides not matched to a gene: 7. Germline V gives CDR1 MNHEY, CDR2 SMNVEV (reference sequence). CDR3 DNA: TGTGCCAGCAGTTTTTCCCCAGGGGGAGACTATGGCTACACCTTC. This encodes CASSFSPGGDYGYTF.

The chain has TRBV19 and TRBJ1-1; TRBD1 aligns across 8 bases. The CDR3 has 14 residues. The V gene end was trimmed by 10 bases and the J gene end by 0 bases; junction bases not matched to a gene: 7. CDR1 is LNHDA, CDR2 SQIVND, per germline (reference sequence). In DNA, the CDR3 is TGTGCCATCCGGGACAGGACTCTGAACACTGAAGCTTTCTTT. It translates to CAIRDRTLNTEAFF.